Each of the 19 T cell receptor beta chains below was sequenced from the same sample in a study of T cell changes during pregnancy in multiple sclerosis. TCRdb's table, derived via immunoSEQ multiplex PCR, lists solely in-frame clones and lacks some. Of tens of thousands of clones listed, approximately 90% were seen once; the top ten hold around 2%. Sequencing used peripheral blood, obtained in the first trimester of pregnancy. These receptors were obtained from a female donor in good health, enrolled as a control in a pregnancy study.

The CDR3 DNA follows: TGTGCCAGCAGCTTAGCGCCGACGGGCACTGAAGCTTTCTTT. Translated: CASSLAPTGTEAFF. The chain employs TRBV7-9 and TRBJ1-1, with unresolved D. The CDR3 has 14 amino acids. Between the trimmed V and J ends, which lost 0 bases and 4 bases, there was a span of 9 bases. Germline V CDR1 and CDR2: SEHNR, FQNEAQ (reference sequence).

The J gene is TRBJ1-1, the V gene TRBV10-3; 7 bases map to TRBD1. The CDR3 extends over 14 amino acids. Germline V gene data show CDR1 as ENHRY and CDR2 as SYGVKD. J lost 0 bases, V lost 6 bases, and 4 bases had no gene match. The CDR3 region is CAISAGQLNTEAFF. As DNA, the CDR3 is TGTGCCATCAGCGCGGGACAGCTGAACACTGAAGCTTTCTTT.

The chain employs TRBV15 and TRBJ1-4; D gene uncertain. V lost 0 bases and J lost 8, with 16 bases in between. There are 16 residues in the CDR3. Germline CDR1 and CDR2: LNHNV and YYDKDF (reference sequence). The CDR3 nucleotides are TGTGCCACCAGCAGAGAGGCCGGACTGGGCGGCGAAAAACTGTTTTTT. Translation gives CATSREAGLGGEKLFF.

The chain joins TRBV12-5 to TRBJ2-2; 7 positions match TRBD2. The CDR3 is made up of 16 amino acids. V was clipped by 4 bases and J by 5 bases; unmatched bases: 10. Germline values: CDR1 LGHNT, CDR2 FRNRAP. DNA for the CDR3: TGTGCTAGTGGTTCCCTGGGAGGGGCCAATACCGGGGAGCTGTTTTTT. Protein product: CASGSLGGANTGELFF. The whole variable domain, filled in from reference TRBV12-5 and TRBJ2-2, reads DARVTQTPRHKVTEMGQEVTMRCQPILGHNTVFWYRQTMMQGLELLAYFRNRAPLDDSGMPKDRFSAEMPDATLATLKIQPSEPRDSAVYFCASGSLGGANTGELFFGEGSRLTVL.

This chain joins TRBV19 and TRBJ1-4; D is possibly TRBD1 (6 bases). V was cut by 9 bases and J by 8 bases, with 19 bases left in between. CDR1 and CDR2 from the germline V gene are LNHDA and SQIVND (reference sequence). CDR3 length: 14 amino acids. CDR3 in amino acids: CASQPPQGREKLFF. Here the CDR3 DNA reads TGTGCCAGCCAACCCCCACAGGGTCGGGAAAAACTGTTTTTT.

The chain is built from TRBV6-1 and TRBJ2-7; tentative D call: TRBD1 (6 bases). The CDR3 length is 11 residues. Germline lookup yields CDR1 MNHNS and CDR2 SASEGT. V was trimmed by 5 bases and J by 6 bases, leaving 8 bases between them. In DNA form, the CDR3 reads TGTGCCAGCAGTTTCAGGGGCGAGCAGTACTTC. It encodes CASSFRGEQYF.

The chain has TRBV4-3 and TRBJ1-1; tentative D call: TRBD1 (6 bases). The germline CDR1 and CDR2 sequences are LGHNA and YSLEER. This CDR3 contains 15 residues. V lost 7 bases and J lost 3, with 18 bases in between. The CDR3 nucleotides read TGCGCCAGCACGACAACAGGGTCTGGTGACACTGAAGCTTTCTTT. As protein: CASTTTGSGDTEAFF.

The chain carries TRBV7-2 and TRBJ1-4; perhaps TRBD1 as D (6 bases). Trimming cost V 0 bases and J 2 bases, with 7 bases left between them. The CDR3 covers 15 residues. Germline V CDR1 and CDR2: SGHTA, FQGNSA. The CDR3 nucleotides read TGTGCCAGCAGCTTAGCTGGACAGACTAATGAAAAACTGTTTTTT. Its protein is CASSLAGQTNEKLFF.

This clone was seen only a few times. CDR3 sequence: CASSFWGGDYGYTF. Here the CDR3 DNA reads TGTGCCAGCAGCTTTTGGGGGGGCGACTATGGCTACACCTTC. V and J are TRBV7-9 and TRBJ1-2; D possibly corresponds to TRBD1 (6 bases). The CDR3 runs to 14 residues. Germline V gene sequence: CDR1 SEHNR, CDR2 FQNEAQ (reference sequence). Trimming stripped 3 bases from V and 3 bases from J, with 11 bases between.

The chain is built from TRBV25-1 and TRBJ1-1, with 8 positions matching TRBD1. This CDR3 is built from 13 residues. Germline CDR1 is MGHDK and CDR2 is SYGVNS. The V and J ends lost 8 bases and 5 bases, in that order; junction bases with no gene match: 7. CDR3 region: CASSGQGRTEAFF. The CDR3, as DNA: TGTGCCAGCTCCGGACAGGGAAGGACTGAAGCTTTCTTT.

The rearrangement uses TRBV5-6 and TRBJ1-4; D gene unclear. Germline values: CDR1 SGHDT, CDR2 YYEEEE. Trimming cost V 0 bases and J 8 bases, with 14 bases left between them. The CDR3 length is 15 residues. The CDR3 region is CASSLGWPFQEKLFF. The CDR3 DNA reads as TGTGCCAGCAGCTTGGGGTGGCCCTTTCAAGAAAAACTGTTTTTT. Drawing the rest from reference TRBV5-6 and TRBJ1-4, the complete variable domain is DAGVTQSPTHLIKTRGQQVTLRCSPKSGHDTVSWYQQALGQGPQFIFQYYEEEERQRGNFPDRFSGHQFPNYSSELNVNALLLGDSALYLCASSLGWPFQEKLFFGSGTQLSVL.

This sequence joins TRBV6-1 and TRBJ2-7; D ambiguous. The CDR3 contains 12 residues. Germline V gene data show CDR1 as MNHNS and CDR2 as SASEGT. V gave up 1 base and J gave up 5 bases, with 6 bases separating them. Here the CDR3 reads CASSEGRDEQYF. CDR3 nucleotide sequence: TGTGCCAGCAGTGAAGGTCGCGACGAGCAGTACTTC.

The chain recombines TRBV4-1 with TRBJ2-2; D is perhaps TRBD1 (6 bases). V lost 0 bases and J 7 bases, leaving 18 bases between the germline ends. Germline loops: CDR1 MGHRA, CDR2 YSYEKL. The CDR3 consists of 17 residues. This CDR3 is CASSQDRLRGDIGELFF. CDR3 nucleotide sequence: TGCGCCAGCAGCCAAGATCGACTCAGGGGTGATATCGGGGAGCTGTTTTTT.

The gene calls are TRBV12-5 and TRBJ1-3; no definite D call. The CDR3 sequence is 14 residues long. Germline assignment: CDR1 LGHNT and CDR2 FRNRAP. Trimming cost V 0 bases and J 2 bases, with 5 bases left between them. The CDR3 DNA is TGTGCTAGTGGTTTGGTTAGTGCTGGAAACACCATATATTTT. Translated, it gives CASGLVSAGNTIYF.

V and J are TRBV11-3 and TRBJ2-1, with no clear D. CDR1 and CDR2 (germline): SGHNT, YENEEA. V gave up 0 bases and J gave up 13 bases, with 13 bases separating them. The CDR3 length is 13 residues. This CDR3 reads CASSLDQAGPQFF. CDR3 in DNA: TGTGCCAGCAGCTTAGATCAGGCAGGCCCACAGTTCTTC. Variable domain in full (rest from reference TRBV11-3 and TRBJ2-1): EAGVVQSPRYKIIEKKQPVAFWCNPISGHNTLYWYLQNLGQGPELLIRYENEEAVDDSQLPKDRFSAERLKGVDSTLKIQPAELGDSAVYLCASSLDQAGPQFFGPGTRLTVL.

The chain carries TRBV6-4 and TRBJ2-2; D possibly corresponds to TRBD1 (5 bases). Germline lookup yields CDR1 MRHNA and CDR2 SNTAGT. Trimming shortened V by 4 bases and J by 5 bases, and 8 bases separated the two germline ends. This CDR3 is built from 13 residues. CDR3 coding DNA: TGTGCCAGCAGTGCGCAGGGTACCGGGGAGCTGTTTTTT. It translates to CASSAQGTGELFF.

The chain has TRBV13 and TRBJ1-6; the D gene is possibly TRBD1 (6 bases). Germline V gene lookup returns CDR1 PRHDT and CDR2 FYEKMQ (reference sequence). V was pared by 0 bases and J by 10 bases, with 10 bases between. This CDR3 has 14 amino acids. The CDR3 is CASSLGGQISPLHF. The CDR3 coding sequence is TGTGCCAGCAGCTTAGGCGGACAGATCTCACCCCTCCACTTT.

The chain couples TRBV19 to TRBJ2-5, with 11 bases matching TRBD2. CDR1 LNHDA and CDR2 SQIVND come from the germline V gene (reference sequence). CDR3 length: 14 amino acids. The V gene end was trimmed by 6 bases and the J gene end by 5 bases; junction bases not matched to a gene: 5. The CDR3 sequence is CASSKLAGDETQYF. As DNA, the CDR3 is TGTGCCAGTAGCAAACTAGCGGGGGATGAGACCCAGTACTTC.

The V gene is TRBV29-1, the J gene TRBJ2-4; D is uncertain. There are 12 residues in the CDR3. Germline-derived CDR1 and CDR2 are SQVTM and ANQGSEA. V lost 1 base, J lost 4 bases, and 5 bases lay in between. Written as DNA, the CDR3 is TGCAGCGTTGAAGGGCAGAAAAACATTCAGTACTTC. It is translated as CSVEGQKNIQYF.